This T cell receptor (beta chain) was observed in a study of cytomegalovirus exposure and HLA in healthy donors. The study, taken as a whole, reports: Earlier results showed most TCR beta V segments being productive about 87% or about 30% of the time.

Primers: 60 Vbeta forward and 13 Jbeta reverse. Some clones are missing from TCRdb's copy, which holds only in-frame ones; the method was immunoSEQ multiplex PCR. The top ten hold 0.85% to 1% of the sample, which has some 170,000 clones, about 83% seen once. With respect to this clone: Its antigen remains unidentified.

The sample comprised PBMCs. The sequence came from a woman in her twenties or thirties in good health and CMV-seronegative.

The CDR3 DNA reads TGTGCCAGCAGTGACAGGGGACGCCGGGAGCCCCAGCATTTT. Translating it yields CASSDRGRREPQHF. The J gene is TRBJ1-5, the V gene TRBV27; 8 bases map to TRBD1. CDR1 and CDR2 from the germline V gene are MNHEY and SMNVEV (reference sequence). CDR3 size: 14 residues. Losses at the gene ends were 5 bases for V and 8 bases for J; bases not matched to a gene: 8.